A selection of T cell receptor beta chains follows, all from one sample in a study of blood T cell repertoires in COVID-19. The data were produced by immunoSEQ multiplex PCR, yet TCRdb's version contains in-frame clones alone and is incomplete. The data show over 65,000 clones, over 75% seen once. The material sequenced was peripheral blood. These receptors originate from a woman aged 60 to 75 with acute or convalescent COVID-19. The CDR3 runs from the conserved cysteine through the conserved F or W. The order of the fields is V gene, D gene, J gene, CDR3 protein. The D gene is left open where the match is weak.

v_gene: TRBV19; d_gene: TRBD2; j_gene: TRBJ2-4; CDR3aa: CASSIDLEGVRGVGKNIQYF
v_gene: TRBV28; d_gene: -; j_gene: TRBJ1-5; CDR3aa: CASRRQVQPQHF
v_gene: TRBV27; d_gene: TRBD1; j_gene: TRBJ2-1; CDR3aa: CASSFRDRGDNEQFF
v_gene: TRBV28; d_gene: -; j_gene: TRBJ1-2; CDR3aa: CATNGQLGYTF
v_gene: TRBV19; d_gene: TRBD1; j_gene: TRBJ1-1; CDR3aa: CASTKRAGTGDTEAFF
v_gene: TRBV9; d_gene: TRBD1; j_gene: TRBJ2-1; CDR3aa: CASSARTGVTNNEQFF
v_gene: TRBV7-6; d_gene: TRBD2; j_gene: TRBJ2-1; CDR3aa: CASSVTSGSYNEQFF
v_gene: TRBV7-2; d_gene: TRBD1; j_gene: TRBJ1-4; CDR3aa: CASSFTGDEKLFF
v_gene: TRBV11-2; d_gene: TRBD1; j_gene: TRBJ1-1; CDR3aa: CASRNTGGNTEAFF
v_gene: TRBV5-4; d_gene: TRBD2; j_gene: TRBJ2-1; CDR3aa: CASSYKTSRSYNEQFF
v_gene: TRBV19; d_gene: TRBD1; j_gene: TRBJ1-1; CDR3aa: CASNIAGGEYTEAFF
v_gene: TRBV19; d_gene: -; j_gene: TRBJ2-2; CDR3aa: CASSRGTGPAQGGELFF
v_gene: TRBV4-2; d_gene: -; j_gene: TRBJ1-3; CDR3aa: CASSQDSSGLVGNTIYF
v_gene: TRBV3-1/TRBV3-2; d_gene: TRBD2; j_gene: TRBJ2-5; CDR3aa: CASSQDWGGKETQYF
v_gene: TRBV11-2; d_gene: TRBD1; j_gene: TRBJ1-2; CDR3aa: CASSPGQGYGYTF
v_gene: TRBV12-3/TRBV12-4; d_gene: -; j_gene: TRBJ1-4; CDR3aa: CASRSPSDEKLFF
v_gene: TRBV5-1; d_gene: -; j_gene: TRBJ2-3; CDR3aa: CASSFAGGTDTQYF
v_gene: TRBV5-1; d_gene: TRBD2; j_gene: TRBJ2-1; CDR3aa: CASSLGLAGGQGNEQFF
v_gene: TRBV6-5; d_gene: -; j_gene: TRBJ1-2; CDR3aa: CASRTGKRIYGYTF
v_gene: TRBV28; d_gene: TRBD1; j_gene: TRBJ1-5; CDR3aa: CASSFVITGASNQPQHF
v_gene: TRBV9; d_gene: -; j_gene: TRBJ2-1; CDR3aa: CASSVRGEGFYNEQFF
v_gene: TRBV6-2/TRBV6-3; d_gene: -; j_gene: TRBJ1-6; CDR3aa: CASSFRQTNSPLHF
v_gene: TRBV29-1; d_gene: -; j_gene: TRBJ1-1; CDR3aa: CSVGLGGITEAFF
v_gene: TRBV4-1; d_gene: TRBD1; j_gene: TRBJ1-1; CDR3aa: CASSHGDREFTEAFF